The next 3 T cell receptor beta chains were all read from a single sample in a study of graft-versus-host responses after intestinal transplantation. Profiled with immunoSEQ multiplex PCR; TCRdb holds only in-frame clones, not every one. The profile shows 90,000 to 120,000 clones, approximately 84% of them singletons. No antigen has been identified for these receptors. The sequenced sample was unstimulated CD4+ T cells sorted from spleen or lymph node cells, obtained before intestinal transplant. Receptors originate from a human donor who received an intestinal transplant.

The V gene is TRBV7-9, the J gene TRBJ1-4, with D unresolved. CDR3 length: 14 residues. The V end lost 10 bases, the J end lost 0 bases, and 12 bases lay between the germline ends. Germline V gene data show CDR1 as SEHNR and CDR2 as FQNEAQ (reference sequence). DNA of the CDR3: TGTGCCACCACAAACAGCCCAACTAATGAAAAACTGTTTTTT. Protein sequence: CATTNSPTNEKLFF.

The rearrangement joins TRBV5-1 to TRBJ1-3; no definite D call. The CDR3 contains 14 residues. V was cut by 4 bases and J by 4 bases, with 12 bases left in between. Germline V gene data show CDR1 as SGHRS and CDR2 as YFSETQ. CDR3 nucleotides: TGCGCCAGCAGCACCGCGGGGTCAGGAAACACCATATATTTT. Amino acids: CASSTAGSGNTIYF.

This sequence joins TRBV5-1 and TRBJ1-1; no reliable D call. This CDR3 has 15 amino acids. The germline CDR1 and CDR2 sequences are SGHRS and YFSETQ. V was shortened by 0 bases and J by 1 base, with 10 bases between the two germline ends. The CDR3 nucleotides read TGCGCCAGCAGCTTGGCTCGGGCCAAGAACACTGAAGCTTTCTTT. Encoded protein: CASSLARAKNTEAFF.